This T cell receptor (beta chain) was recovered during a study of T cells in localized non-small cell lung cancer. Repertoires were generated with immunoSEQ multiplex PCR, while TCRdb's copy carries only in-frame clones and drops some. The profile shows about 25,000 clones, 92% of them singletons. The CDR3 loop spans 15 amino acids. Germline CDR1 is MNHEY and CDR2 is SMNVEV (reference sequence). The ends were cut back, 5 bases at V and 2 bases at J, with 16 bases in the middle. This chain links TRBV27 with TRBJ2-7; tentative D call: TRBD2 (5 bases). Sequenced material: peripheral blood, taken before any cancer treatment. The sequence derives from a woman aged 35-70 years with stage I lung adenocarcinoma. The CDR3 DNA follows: TGTGCCAGCAGTCCGAAGGTGGGGAGCCCCTACGAGCAGTACTTC. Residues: CASSPKVGSPYEQYF.